The clone carrying this T cell receptor beta chain was detected many times. Its antigen remains unidentified. Isolation recovered at least 7 million PBMCs from every sample. Germline CDR1 reads PRHDT; CDR2 reads FYEKMQ (reference sequence). CDR3 size: 20 residues. Losses at the gene ends were 5 bases for V and 3 bases for J; bases not matched to a gene: 22. These data originate in a study of blood T cells in healthy people across ages. Study-wide points: As age increased, TCR beta diversity per million T cells fell in a roughly linear fashion. The long-lived group displayed more naive CD4+ cells, plus higher diversity, than the aged donors did.

A J-beta primer mix and a sample-barcoded 5' primer were used in a second PCR of roughly 7 to 12 cycles. Each TCR beta cDNA got a 12-nucleotide random molecular identifier. MiXCR, applied by TCRdb to the 5' RACE reads, yields one record per CDR3 protein. This table has 600,000 or so distinct CDR3 sequences, approximately 30% appearing once. This rearrangement joins TRBV13 to TRBJ2-1; the match to TRBD2 covers 7 bases. This TCR derives from a woman aged 80 or older in good health. Material: blood. CDR3 protein: CASSTIGRRAGRQFYNEQFF. CDR3 nucleotide sequence: TGTGCCAGCAGCACCATCGGACGGAGAGCGGGGCGACAATTCTACAATGAGCAGTTCTTC.